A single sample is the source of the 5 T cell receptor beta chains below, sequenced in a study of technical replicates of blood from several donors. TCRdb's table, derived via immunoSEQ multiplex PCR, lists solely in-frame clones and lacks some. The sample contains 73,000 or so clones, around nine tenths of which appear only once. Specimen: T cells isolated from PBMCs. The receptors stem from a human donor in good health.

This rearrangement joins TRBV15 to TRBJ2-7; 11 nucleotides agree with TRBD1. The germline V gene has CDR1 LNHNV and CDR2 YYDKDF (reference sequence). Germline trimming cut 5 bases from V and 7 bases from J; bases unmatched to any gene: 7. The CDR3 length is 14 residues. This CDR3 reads CATSQGTGGGEQYF. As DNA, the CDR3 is TGTGCCACCAGCCAAGGGACAGGGGGTGGAGAGCAGTACTTC.

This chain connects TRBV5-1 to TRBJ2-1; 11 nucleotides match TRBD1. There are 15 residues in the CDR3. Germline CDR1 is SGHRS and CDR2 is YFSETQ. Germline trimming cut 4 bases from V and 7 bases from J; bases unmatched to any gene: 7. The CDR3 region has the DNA TGCGCCAGCAGCACCGAAGGGACAGGGGGGAATGAGCAGTTCTTC. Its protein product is CASSTEGTGGNEQFF.

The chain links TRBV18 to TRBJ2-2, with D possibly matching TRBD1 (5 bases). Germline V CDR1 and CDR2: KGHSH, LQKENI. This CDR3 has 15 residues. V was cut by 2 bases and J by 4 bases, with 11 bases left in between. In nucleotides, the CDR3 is TGTGCCAGCTCACCAGAACAGGATTCCACCGGGGAGCTGTTTTTT. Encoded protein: CASSPEQDSTGELFF.

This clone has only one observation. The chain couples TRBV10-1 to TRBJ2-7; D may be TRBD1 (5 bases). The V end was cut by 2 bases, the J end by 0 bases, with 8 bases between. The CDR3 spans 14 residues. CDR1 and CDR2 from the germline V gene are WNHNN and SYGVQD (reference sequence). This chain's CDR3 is CASSEADTSYEQYF. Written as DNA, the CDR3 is TGCGCCAGCAGTGAGGCGGACACCTCCTACGAGCAGTACTTC.

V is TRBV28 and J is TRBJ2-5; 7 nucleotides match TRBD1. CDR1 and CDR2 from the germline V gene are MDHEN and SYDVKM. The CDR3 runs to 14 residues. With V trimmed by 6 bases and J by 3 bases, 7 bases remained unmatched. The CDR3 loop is CASRIQGREETQYF. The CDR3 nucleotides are TGTGCCAGCAGGATACAGGGGCGGGAAGAGACCCAGTACTTC.